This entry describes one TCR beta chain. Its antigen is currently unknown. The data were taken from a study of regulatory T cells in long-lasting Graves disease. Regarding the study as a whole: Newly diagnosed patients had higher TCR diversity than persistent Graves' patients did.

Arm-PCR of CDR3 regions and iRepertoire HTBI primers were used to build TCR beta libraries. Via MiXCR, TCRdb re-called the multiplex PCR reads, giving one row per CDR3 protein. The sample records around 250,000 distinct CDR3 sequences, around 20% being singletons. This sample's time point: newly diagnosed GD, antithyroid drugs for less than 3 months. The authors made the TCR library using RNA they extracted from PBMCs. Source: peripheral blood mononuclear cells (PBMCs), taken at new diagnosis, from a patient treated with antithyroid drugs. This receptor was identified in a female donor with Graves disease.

DNA for the CDR3: TGTGCCAGCAGCCCCCAGACTAGCGGGGGGGCAGAAAACATTCAGTACTTC. It encodes CASSPQTSGGAENIQYF. The chain joins TRBV5-4 to TRBJ2-4, with 14 bases matching TRBD2. V lost 4 bases to trimming and J lost 5 bases; unmatched junction nucleotides: 8. The CDR3 has 17 residues. Germline loops: CDR1 SGHNT, CDR2 YYREEE (reference sequence).